These 21 T cell receptor beta chains were all obtained from the same sample, sequenced in a study of monozygotic twins with inflammatory bowel disease. TCRdb reprocessed the 5' RACE reads, keeping one entry per CDR3 protein, no DNA. Recorded here are roughly 150,000 distinct CDR3 sequences; the top ten clones represent around 1.2%. The sequencing sample was made of blood. The origin of the receptors is a human donor with ulcerative colitis or Crohn's disease, or a healthy co-twin of an affected twin (not recorded which).

V usage is TRBV12-3 or TRBV12-4 and J usage is TRBJ1-1. CDR3 length equals 12 residues. The CDR3 reads CASSYRNTEAFF.

V is TRBV27 and J is TRBJ2-7; the D call of TRBD1 rests on TCRdb alone, since no DNA is present to check it. The CDR3 is 20 amino acids. Germline V lookup: CDR1 MNHEY, CDR2 SMNVEV (reference sequence). The CDR3 loop is CASSSGGWRQGVNFSYEQYF.

The J gene is TRBJ2-7, the V gene TRBV6-5; without DNA, the TCRdb call of TRBD1 cannot be checked. The CDR3 runs to 15 residues. From germline, CDR1 is MNHEY and CDR2 SVGAGI. The CDR3 here is CASSYGQGVAYEQYF.

This chain connects TRBV24-1 to TRBJ2-5. This CDR3 is 12 amino acids long. Germline V gene data show CDR1 as KGHDR and CDR2 as SFDVKD. The chain's CDR3 is CATSESKETQYF.

The V and J genes are TRBV6-5 and TRBJ2-2. Germline lookup yields CDR1 MNHEY and CDR2 SVGAGI. The CDR3 runs to 14 residues. The CDR3 region is CASSSYLNTGELFF.

This sequence joins TRBV7-2 and TRBJ1-5; there is no DNA to check the TCRdb D call of TRBD1. The CDR3 consists of 13 residues. Germline CDR1 SGHTA, CDR2 FQGNSA. CDR3 residues: CASSFKGNQPQHF.

The rearrangement uses TRBV27 and TRBJ2-2; the TRBD1 assignment by TCRdb is unverifiable without DNA. This CDR3 is 15 amino acids long. Looked up from germline, CDR1 is MNHEY and CDR2 is SMNVEV (reference sequence). CDR3 amino acids: CASSWVPQGTGELFF.

This rearrangement joins TRBV28 to TRBJ2-4; TCRdb designates TRBD1, a call that cannot be tested without DNA. Germline CDR1 and CDR2: MDHEN and SYDVKM. The CDR3 extends over 16 amino acids. CDR3 residues: CASSLRQVDVKNIQYF.

The V call is TRBV6-5, the J call TRBJ2-7; the TCRdb D gene call, TRBD1, has no DNA to confirm it. Germline V gives CDR1 MNHEY, CDR2 SVGAGI. The CDR3 has 11 amino acids. CDR3 in amino acids: CASRGGTQLHF.

The rearrangement uses TRBV5-6 and TRBJ2-7; the TRBD2 assignment by TCRdb is unverifiable without DNA. This CDR3 has 13 amino acids. Looked up from germline, CDR1 is SGHDT and CDR2 is YYEEEE. The chain's CDR3 is CASSLIGGVEQYF. The whole variable domain, filled in from reference TRBV5-6 and TRBJ2-7, reads DAGVTQSPTHLIKTRGQQVTLRCSPKSGHDTVSWYQQALGQGPQFIFQYYEEEERQRGNFPDRFSGHQFPNYSSELNVNALLLGDSALYLCASSLIGGVEQYFGPGTRLTVT.

This rearrangement joins TRBV27 to TRBJ2-7; as DNA is missing, the TRBD1 call by TCRdb cannot be tested. Germline loops: CDR1 MNHEY, CDR2 SMNVEV (reference sequence). This CDR3 has 20 amino acids. The CDR3 spells CASSLSNRGTLTGHRVEQYF.

The V gene is TRBV28, the J gene TRBJ1-1; without DNA, the TCRdb call of TRBD1 cannot be checked. Germline V CDR1 and CDR2: MDHEN, SYDVKM. This CDR3 has 13 amino acids. This chain's CDR3 is CASTRAGNTEAFF.

V is TRBV4-2 and J is TRBJ2-7; the D call from TCRdb, TRBD1, cannot be confirmed without DNA. Germline V lookup: CDR1 LGHNA, CDR2 YNFKEQ. CDR3 length: 16 residues. CDR3 sequence reads: CASSQARDELPYEQYF.

The chain uses TRBV20-1 and TRBJ2-7; TCRdb designates TRBD1, a call that cannot be tested without DNA. Germline V gene data show CDR1 as DFQATT and CDR2 as SNEGSKA (reference sequence). This CDR3 is built from 16 residues. The CDR3 loop is CSAIETGDRESYEQYF.

The V gene is TRBV5-1, the J gene TRBJ2-7; there is no DNA to check the TCRdb D call of TRBD1. Germline values: CDR1 SGHRS, CDR2 YFSETQ. This CDR3 is built from 16 residues. CDR3 protein: CASSLGRRDRVYEQYF.

The chain has TRBV5-1 and TRBJ2-7; TCRdb's D gene call, TRBD1, goes unchecked for lack of DNA. The CDR3 has 14 residues. CDR1 and CDR2 from the germline V gene are SGHRS and YFSETQ. This chain's CDR3 is CASSDGTGPIEQYF.

The chain uses TRBV2 and TRBJ1-1; no DNA is available, so the TRBD1 call from TCRdb remains unchecked. The CDR3 extends over 14 amino acids. Germline loops: CDR1 SNHLY, CDR2 FYNNEI. This chain's CDR3 is CASSLDRGLTEAFF.

The rearrangement joins TRBV5-6 to TRBJ1-2; the TCRdb D gene call, TRBD1, has no DNA to confirm it. The CDR3 has 14 amino acids. Germline V lookup: CDR1 SGHDT, CDR2 YYEEEE. CDR3 sequence: CASSLRTVNYGYTF.

This rearrangement joins TRBV30 to TRBJ2-7; TCRdb's D call, TRBD2, is unchecked because there is no DNA. There are 13 residues in the CDR3. CDR1 and CDR2 from the germline V gene are GTSNPN and SVGIG (reference sequence). CDR3 loop: CAWNPRGTYEQYF.

V is TRBV5-5 and J is TRBJ1-1; TCRdb's assignment of TRBD1 cannot be checked, as there is no DNA. Germline loops: CDR1 SGHKS, CDR2 YYEKEE (reference sequence). The CDR3 has 15 residues. CDR3 residues: CASSFHPGQGNEAFF.

The V and J genes are TRBV20-1 and TRBJ2-1; TCRdb reports TRBD2, a call that lacks DNA to check it against. Germline assignment: CDR1 DFQATT and CDR2 SNEGSKA (reference sequence). This CDR3 is built from 14 residues. CDR3 amino acids: CSATGTSYYNEQFF.